This section outlines one TCR beta chain sequence together with its context. Enrollees, 18 to 89 years old, lived in 24 US areas. Germline V lookup: CDR1 SEHNR, CDR2 FQNEAQ (reference sequence). Trimming removed 4 bases at V and 1 base at J, with 10 bases between. The CDR3 has 14 residues. The entry originates in a study of blood T cell repertoires in COVID-19. Study-level background: Samples representing acute and convalescent COVID-19 were sourced from the United States, Italy and Spain. In each case, the material was cDNA or gDNA derived from T cells, B-cell-depleted T cells, or PBMCs.

Methods used by the authors: Using reference gene primer amplification, nucleated cell counts were estimated. TCRdb's table, derived via immunoSEQ multiplex PCR, lists solely in-frame clones and lacks some. D and trimming were read from the DNA, whereas the V and J calls and clone size are those reported in that table. The sample contains about 210,000 clones, approximately 90% of which appear only once. This chain joins TRBV7-9 and TRBJ1-1; a weak D match, TRBD1 (5 bases). The material sequenced was PBMCs or T cells enriched from blood (not recorded which). This clonotype was obtained from a man between 18 and 29 years old with acute COVID-19. CDR3 DNA: TGTGCCAGCAGCTGGGGCCAGGGGAACACTGAAGCTTTCTTT. Translated: CASSWGQGNTEAFF.